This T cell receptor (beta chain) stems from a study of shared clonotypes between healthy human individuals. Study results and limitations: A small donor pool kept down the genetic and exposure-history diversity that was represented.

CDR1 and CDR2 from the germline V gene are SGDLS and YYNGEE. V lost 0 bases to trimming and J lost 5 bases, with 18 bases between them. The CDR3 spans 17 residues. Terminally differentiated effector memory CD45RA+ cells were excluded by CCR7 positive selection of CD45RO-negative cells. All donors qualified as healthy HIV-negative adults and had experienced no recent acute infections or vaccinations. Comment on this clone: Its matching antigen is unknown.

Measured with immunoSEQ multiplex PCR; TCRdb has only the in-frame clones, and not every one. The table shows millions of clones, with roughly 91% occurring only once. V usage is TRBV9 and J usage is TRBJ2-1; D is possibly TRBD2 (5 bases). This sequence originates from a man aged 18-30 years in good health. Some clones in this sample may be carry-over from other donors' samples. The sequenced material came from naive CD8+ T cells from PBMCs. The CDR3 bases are TGTGCCAGCAGCGTAGTTTCGCGTGGGCTAGCCAACAATGAGCAGTTCTTC. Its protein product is CASSVVSRGLANNEQFF.